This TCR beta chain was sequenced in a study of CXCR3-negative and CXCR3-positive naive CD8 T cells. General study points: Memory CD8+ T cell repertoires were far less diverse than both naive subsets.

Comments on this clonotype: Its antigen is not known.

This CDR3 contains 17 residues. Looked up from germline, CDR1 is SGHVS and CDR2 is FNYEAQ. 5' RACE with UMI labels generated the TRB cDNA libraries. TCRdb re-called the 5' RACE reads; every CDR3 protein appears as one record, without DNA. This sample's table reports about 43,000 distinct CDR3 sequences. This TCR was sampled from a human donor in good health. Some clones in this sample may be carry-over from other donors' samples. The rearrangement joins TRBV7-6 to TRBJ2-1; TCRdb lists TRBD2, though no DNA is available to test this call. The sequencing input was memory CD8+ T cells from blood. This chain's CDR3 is CASSLSAGGVSYNEQFF.